This note documents a single T cell receptor (beta chain) sequence. Its specificity is unknown. V was trimmed by 0 bases and J by 2 bases, leaving 12 bases between them. The CDR3 is 16 amino acids. The germline V gene has CDR1 SGHAT and CDR2 FQDESV (reference sequence). Measured with immunoSEQ multiplex PCR; TCRdb has only the in-frame clones, and not every one. Of about 9,600 clones listed, around 87% are singletons. This sample was included in a study of T cells after posttransplantation cyclophosphamide. Controls had myeloablative marrow grafts with methotrexate and calcineurin inhibitor, sampled at 1 year. Overall study results and limits: Skin or GI-infiltrating T cells shared few TRB sequences with blood.

The V call is TRBV11-1, the J call TRBJ2-3; D ambiguous. The TCR comes from a male patient in his thirties who received an allogeneic stem cell transplant from an unrelated donor, was CMV-positive, and had no GVHD. Some T cells here may be from the graft donor. Sequenced material: PBMCs, taken after an allogeneic stem cell transplant with a calcineurin inhibitor and methotrexate. The CDR3 sequence: CASSLAPREPTDTQYF. The CDR3 nucleotides are TGTGCCAGCAGCTTAGCGCCACGCGAGCCCACAGATACGCAGTATTTT.